This section outlines one T cell receptor (beta chain) sequence together with its context. What antigen it recognizes has not been identified. Per-base quality was not reported, and no clone a single base away is much larger than it. The CDR3 regions of human TCRbeta chains were analyzed by immunosequencing. Regarding the original processing steps: Repertoire TCRs were checked for matches against a reference library of SARS-CoV-2-specific TCRs that had been generated using the MIRA antigen-specificity platform. Breadth was defined as the fraction of unique TCRs that were SARS-CoV-2-associated, and depth was defined as the fraction of total T cells that were SARS-CoV-2-associated. Using the MIRA data, every spike-specific TCR was mapped to the spike region that the TCR reacted to and assigned to either a CD4 or a CD8 class. Log10-transformed breadth and depth values were compared by one-way ANOVA with Sidak's multiple comparisons tests. Not all clones reach the TCRdb copy of this immuneACCESS table, which keeps in-frame sequences only. Checked studies attribute under half of the gap to unresolved V genes and leave the rest unexplained. D and trimming were read from the DNA, whereas the V and J calls and clone size are those reported in that table. The sample table records 150,000 to 200,000 clones; around 90% of these occur just once. Jointly, the top ten make up roughly 4% of the sample.

The label giving this sample's time point can be read as: about 28 days (+/-7) after the second vaccine dose. The intended sense of this specimen's treatment or condition label: meningococcal conjugate vaccine given as trial control. The vaccinee samples were drawn from two UK trials, COV001 and COV002, one of which was a single-blind randomized controlled phase 2/3 trial testing AZD1222 (ChAdOx1 nCoV-19) in healthy adults. Trial participant PBMC samples were collected at day 0 and day 28 after the second dose for TCRbeta chain sequencing. Taken from cysteine to phenylalanine, the CDR3 has 17 residues. Only the CDR3 DNA stays, 51 bases, in frame from base 1. Between the V and J ends, shortened by 5 bases and 0 bases respectively, the junction contains 20 bases. Sequences KGHSH (CDR1) and LQKENI (CDR2) are obtained from the germline V gene. The source of the sample is a study of T cell responses to AZD1222 COVID-19 vaccine (dated by TCRdb to about 2021). Regarding the complete study: A total of just over 230 trial participants underwent TCR sequencing, of whom 200 to 220 had received two doses of AZD1222 and 26 had received two doses of the MenACWY control vaccine. Trial participants were enrolled into age subgroups of 18-55, 56-69 and 70-plus years, which contained approximately 150, 30 and 60 TCR-sequenced participants, respectively.

Broader findings and caveats from the paper: Conclusions about previously exposed vaccinees are limited, since just five to seven AZD1222 recipients were seropositive for SARS-CoV-2 at baseline. Because no samples from the day 14 peak response were available, repertoires could be characterized only after the peak T cell response. Spike-specific TCR breadth and depth rose significantly after two AZD1222 doses compared with day 0 and with MenACWY recipients. The 56-69-year group was small, and its depth increase did not reach significance, likely because of low power. Nearly half of unique spike-specific TCRs reportedly recognized epitopes outside regions mutated in the B.1.351 and B.1.1.7 variants. The vaccine-associated CD4 TCRs covered the entire spike protein, and the dominant responses fell in regions 160-218 and 743-854. Participants were mostly white British and included more females than males, and it was suggested by the authors that clonal diversity may have been underestimated.

The material was peripheral blood, obtained 28 days after the second dose of the MenACWY control vaccine. This receptor was identified in an adult who received the MenACWY meningococcal vaccine as a control. In this chain, TRBV18 is recombined with TRBJ2-7; the D gene cannot be named for sure. The nucleotide sequence reads TGTGCCAGCTCAGCCAACCCATCCGTGGAGAGCTCCTACGAGCAGTACTTC. Its amino acids are CASSANPSVESSYEQYF.